This T cell receptor beta chain came from a study of beta chain features in type 1 diabetes. This clone has just a few counts. Its target is unknown. The study reverse transcribed the entire isolated RNA, so it sequenced expressed TCRB transcripts. Sequencing used immunoSEQ multiplex PCR; TCRdb keeps in-frame clones, though not all of them. The sample has a few hundred thousand clones; roughly 13% are singletons. Study results and limitations: Across all four CD4+ subsets, people with type 1 diabetes showed modestly shorter TCRB CDR3s.

Sequencing was done on a sample of naive CD4+ T cells from blood. This TCR was sampled from a woman between 18 and 29 years old with type 1 diabetes.

CDR3 protein: CASSPIEGAQTF. As DNA, the CDR3 is TGTGCCAGCAGTCCCATTGAGGGGGCGCAAACCTTC. V gene TRBV7-2 combines with J gene TRBJ1-2; TRBD1 matches at 7 bases. The ends lost 6 bases at V and 14 bases at J; junction bases unmatched: 12. CDR1 and CDR2 from the germline V gene are SGHTA and FQGNSA. The CDR3 consists of 12 residues. Full variable domain (outside the CDR3, taken from reference TRBV7-2 and TRBJ1-2): GAGVSQSPSNKVTEKGKDVELRCDPISGHTALYWYRQSLGQGLEFLIYFQGNSAPDKSGLPSDRFSAERTGGSVSTLTIQRTQQEDSAVYLCASSPIEGAQTFGSGTRLTVV.